The clone carrying this TCR beta chain was detected only a few times. Its specificity is not known. The data were taken from a study of blood T cells in healthy people across ages. Regarding the study as a whole: Greater diversity and more naive CD4+ cells were seen in long-lived donors than in aged donors. No conclusive comparison of naive versus antigen-experienced cells was possible with unsorted PBMCs.

The use of a sample-barcoded 5' primer and a J-beta primer mix characterized a second PCR of about 7 to 12 cycles. Template switching added a 12-random-nucleotide identifier to every cDNA molecule. Each CDR3 protein is one row after TCRdb ran MiXCR on the 5' RACE reads. In the table there are some 1.4 million distinct CDR3 sequences, roughly 40% of which are singletons. The germline V and J ends were trimmed by 0 bases and 5 bases, with 10 bases remaining between them. This CDR3 is built from 14 residues. Germline CDR1 MGHRA, CDR2 YSYEKL. This TCR was sampled from a woman between 18 and 29 years old in good health. The chain recombines TRBV4-1 with TRBJ1-2; no clear D. Sequencing was performed on blood. The CDR3 spells CASSQDSDWYGYTF. The CDR3 DNA reads TGCGCCAGCAGCCAAGATAGCGACTGGTATGGCTACACCTTC.